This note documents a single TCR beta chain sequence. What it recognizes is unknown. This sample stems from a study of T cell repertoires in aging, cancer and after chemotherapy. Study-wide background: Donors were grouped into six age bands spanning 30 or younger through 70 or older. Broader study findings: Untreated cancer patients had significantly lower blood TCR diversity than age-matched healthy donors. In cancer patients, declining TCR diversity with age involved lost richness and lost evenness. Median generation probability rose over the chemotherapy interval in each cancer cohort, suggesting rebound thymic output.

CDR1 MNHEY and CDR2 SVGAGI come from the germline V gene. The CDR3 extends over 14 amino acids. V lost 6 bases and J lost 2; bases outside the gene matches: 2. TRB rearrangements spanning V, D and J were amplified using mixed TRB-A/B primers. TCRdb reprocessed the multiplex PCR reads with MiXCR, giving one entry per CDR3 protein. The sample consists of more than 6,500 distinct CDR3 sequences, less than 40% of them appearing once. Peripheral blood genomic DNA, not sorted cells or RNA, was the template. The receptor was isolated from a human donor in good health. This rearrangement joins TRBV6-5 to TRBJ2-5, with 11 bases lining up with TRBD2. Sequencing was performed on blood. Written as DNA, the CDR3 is TGTGCCAGCAGGGTAGCGGGGGGGCAAGAGACCCAGTACTTC. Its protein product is CASRVAGGQETQYF.